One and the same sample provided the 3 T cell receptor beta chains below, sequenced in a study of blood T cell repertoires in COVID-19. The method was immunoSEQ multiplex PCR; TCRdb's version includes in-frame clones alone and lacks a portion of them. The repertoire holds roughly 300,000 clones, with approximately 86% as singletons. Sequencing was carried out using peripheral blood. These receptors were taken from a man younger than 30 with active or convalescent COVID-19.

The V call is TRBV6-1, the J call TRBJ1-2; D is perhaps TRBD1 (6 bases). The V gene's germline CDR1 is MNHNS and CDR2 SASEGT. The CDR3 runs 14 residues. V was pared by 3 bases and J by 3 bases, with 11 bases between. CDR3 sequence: CASSDRDTHYGYTF. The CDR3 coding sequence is TGTGCCAGCAGTGACCGGGACACACACTATGGCTACACCTTC.

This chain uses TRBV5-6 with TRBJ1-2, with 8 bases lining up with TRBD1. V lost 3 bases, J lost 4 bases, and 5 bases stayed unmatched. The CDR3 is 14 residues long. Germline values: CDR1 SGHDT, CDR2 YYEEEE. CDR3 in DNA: TGTGCCAGCAGCTATGGGACAGGCCTCTATGGCTACACCTTC. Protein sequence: CASSYGTGLYGYTF.

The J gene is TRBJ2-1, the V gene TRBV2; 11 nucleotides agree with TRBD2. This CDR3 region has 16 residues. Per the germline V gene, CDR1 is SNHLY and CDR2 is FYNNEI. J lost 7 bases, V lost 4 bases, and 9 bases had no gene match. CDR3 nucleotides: TGTGCCAGCAGTGTTCTAGCGGGGGGAAGTTTGAATGAGCAGTTCTTC. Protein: CASSVLAGGSLNEQFF.